This record looks at one TCR beta chain sequence and its context. Its target is unknown. The data stem from a study of cytomegalovirus exposure and HLA in healthy donors. There are 15 residues in the CDR3. Germline trimming cut 6 bases from V and 7 bases from J; bases unmatched to any gene: 9. CDR1 MNHEY and CDR2 SMNVEV come from the germline V gene (reference sequence). Whole-study results and caveats: According to the study, 160 or so TCR beta chains were cytomegalovirus-associated.

Primers included in the PCR were 60 Vbeta and 13 Jbeta primers. TCRdb keeps only in-frame clones here, not all; method: immunoSEQ multiplex PCR. The sample gives 100,000 to 150,000 clones, around 79% of which show up once; 4.1% is in the top ten. This rearrangement joins TRBV27 to TRBJ1-6, with 7 bases aligning to TRBD1. Input material: PBMCs. The sequence came from a woman aged 35 to 49 in good health and CMV-seronegative. The CDR3 nucleotides read TGTGCCAGCAGACCCCCTGACAGGGTAAATTCACCCCTCCACTTT. Amino acids: CASRPPDRVNSPLHF.